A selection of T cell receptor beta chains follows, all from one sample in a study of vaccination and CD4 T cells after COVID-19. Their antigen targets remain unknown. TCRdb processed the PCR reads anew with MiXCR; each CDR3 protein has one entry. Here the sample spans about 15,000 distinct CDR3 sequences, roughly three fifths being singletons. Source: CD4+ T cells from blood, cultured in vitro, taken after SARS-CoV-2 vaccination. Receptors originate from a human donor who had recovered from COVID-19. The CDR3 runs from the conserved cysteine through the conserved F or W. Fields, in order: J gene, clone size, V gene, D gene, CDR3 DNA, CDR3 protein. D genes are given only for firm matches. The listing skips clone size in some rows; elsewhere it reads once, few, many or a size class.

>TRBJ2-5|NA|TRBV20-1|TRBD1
TGCAGTGCCAGGGACAGGGTAGTTGCAGAGACCCAGTACTTC
CSARDRVVAETQYF
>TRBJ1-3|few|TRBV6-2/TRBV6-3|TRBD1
TGTGCCAGCAGCCGGGGACAGACCCATGGAAACACCATATATTTT
CASSRGQTHGNTIYF
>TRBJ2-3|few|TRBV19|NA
TGTGCCAGTAGCGCACTAGGGGGATTAGCGGATACGCAGTATTTT
CASSALGGLADTQYF
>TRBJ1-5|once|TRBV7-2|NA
TGTGCCAGCAGCTTAGGGCAAAGCGGCAATCAGCCCCAGCATTTT
CASSLGQSGNQPQHF
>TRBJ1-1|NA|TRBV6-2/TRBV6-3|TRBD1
TGTGCCAGCAGCGGTAACAGGGGGCTGAGAGAAGCTTTCTTT
CASSGNRGLREAFF
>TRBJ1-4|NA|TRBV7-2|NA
TGTGCCAGCAGCTTAATGGGCCCGGCAACTAATGAAAAACTGTTTTTT
CASSLMGPATNEKLFF
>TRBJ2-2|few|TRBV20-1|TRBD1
TGCAGTGCTACAGGGGGCGGCACCGGGGAGCTGTTTTTT
CSATGGGTGELFF
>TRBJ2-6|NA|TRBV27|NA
TGTGCCAGCAGTTTACAGGGAGCTGGGGCCAACGTCCTGACTTTC
CASSLQGAGANVLTF
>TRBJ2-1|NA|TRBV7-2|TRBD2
TGTGCCAGCAGTTTCCGACTAGCGGGAGGGGATGAGCAGTTCTTC
CASSFRLAGGDEQFF
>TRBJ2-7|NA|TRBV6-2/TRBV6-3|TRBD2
TGTGCCAGCAGTTTAACTAGCGGGGGCCCCTACGAGCAGTACTTC
CASSLTSGGPYEQYF
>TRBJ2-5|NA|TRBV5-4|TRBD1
TGTGCCAGCAGCTGGACAGGGGGCCCGCTGGAGACCCAGTACTTC
CASSWTGGPLETQYF
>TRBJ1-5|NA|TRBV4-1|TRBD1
TGCGCCAGCAGCCAAGAAGTTACAGGGGATCAGCCCCAGCATTTT
CASSQEVTGDQPQHF
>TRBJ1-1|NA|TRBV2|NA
TGTGCCAGCAGTGCCTTCGGGGGCGTTAACACTGAAGCTTTCTTT
CASSAFGGVNTEAFF
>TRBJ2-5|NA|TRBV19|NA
TGTGCCAGTAGAGCAGTCCACCAAGAGACCCAGTACTTC
CASRAVHQETQYF
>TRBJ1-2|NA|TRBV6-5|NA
TGTGCCAGCAGTTACTCCGGGACCTACTATGGCTACACCTTC
CASSYSGTYYGYTF
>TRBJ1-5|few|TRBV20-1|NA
TGCAGTGCTAGTCCGGGAATTGGAAGCAATCAGCCCCAGCATTTT
CSASPGIGSNQPQHF
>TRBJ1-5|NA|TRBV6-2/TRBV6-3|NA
TGTGCCAGCAGTTACTCGGAGGGATTCAATCAGCCCCAGCATTTT
CASSYSEGFNQPQHF
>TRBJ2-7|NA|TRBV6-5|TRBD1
TGTGCCAGCAGTTACTTCGGCCAGGGGGCAAAGCAGTACTTC
CASSYFGQGAKQYF
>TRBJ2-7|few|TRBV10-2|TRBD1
TGCGCCAGCAGTGATGGTGGGGACAGGGGGTCGGGTGAGCAGTACTTC
CASSDGGDRGSGEQYF
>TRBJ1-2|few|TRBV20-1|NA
TGCAGTGCTGGGAAAAACTATGGCTACACCTTC
CSAGKNYGYTF
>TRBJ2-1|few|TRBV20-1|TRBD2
TGCAGTGCTACAGACGGTAGCGGGAGGGTCCCGCAGTTCTTC
CSATDGSGRVPQFF
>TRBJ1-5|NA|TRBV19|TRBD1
TGTGCCAGTAGTCGGACAGGGGACGTCAATCAGCCCCAGCATTTT
CASSRTGDVNQPQHF
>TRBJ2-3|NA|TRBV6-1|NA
TGTGCCATCAGTGAGTCGGCGGAAACAGATACGCAGTATTTT
CAISESAETDTQYF
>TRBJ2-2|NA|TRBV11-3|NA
TGTGCCAGCAGCCCCGGCGCTATTGACGGGGAGCTGTTTTTT
CASSPGAIDGELFF
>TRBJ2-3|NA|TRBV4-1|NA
TGCGCCAGCAGCCTTACGGGGGTCTGGGCAGATACGCAGTATTTT
CASSLTGVWADTQYF
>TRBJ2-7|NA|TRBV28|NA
TGTGCCAGCAGCCTTGGGGTAGCGGAGCTCTACGAGCAGTACTTC
CASSLGVAELYEQYF
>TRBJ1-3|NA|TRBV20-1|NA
TGCAGTGCTAGAGATGATGGAAACACCATATATTTT
CSARDDGNTIYF
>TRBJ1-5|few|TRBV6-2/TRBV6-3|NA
TGTGCCAGCAGTTACTCCTCCTTAGGTGGGATGGGCTTCAATCAGCCCCAGCATTTT
CASSYSSLGGMGFNQPQHF
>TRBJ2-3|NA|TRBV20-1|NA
TGCAGTGCTGGACAGTCAGGAGTAGATACGCAGTATTTT
CSAGQSGVDTQYF
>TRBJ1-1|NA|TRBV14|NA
TGTGCCAGCAGCCTCAACACTGAAGCTTTCTTT
CASSLNTEAFF
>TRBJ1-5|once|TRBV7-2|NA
TGTGCCAGCAGTATCAGGGTAGGTCAGCCCCAGCATTTT
CASSIRVGQPQHF
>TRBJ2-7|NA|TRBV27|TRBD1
TGTGCCACCCGGGACAGGCTTTACGAGCAGTACTTC
CATRDRLYEQYF
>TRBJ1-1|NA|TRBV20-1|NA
TGCAGTGCTAGGACAGGCAATCGAGCTGAAGCTTTCTTT
CSARTGNRAEAFF
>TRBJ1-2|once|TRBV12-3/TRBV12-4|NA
TGTGCCAGCAGTTTAGGGTGGAGTAGAGGAAACTATGGCTACACCTTC
CASSLGWSRGNYGYTF
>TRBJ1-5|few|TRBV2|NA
TGTGCCAGCAGCACAGGGATTAGCAATCAGCCCCAGCATTTT
CASSTGISNQPQHF
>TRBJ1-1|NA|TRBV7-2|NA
TGTGCCAGCAGGTTTCGGGGGACTGAAGCTTTCTTT
CASRFRGTEAFF
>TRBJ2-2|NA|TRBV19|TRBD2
TGTGCCAGTACCCTTACGGCGGGAGGGAACACCGGGGAGCTGTTTTTT
CASTLTAGGNTGELFF
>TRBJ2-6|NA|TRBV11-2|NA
TGTGCCAGCAGCTTAAATCCAGGGTCTGGGGCCAACGTCCTGACTTTC
CASSLNPGSGANVLTF
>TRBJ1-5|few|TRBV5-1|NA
TGCGCCAGCAGCCTGCGACCAAGTCAGCCCCAGCATTTT
CASSLRPSQPQHF
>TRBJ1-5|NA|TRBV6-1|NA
TGTGCCAGCAGTGAACCTGGTAGCAATCAGCCCCAGCATTTT
CASSEPGSNQPQHF
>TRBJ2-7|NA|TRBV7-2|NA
TGTGCCAGCAGCTTAACCGGGGACTCCTACGAGCAGTACTTC
CASSLTGDSYEQYF
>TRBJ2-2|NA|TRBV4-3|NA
TGCGCCAGCAGCCAAGAACCGCGGGGGCGGAACACCGGGGAGCTGTTTTTT
CASSQEPRGRNTGELFF
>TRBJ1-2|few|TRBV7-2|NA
TGTGCCAGCAGCGGCGAACAGGGAAATGGCTACACCTTC
CASSGEQGNGYTF
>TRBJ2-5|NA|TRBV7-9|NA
TGTGCCAGCAGCTCCAGACAGGCAGCTGAAATCCAAGAGACCCAGTACTTC
CASSSRQAAEIQETQYF
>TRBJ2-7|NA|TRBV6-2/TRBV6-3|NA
TGTGCCAGCAGTTTAGGGCGGTCCTACGAGCAGTACTTC
CASSLGRSYEQYF
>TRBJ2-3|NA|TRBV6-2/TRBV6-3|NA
TGTGCCAGCAGTCTAAATTGGCTCACAGATACGCAGTATTTT
CASSLNWLTDTQYF
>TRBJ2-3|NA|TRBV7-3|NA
TGTGCCAGCAGCCTGCTAGCTTCCGATACGCAGTATTTT
CASSLLASDTQYF
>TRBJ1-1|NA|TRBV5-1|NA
TGCGCCAGCAGCGCGTTGGGGGTTGACACTGAAGCTTTCTTT
CASSALGVDTEAFF
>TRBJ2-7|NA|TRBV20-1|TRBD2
TGCAGTGCTAGGGCCAAAACACCTCGACTAAGCGGGAGATACGAGCAGTACTTC
CSARAKTPRLSGRYEQYF
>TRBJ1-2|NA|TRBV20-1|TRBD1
TGCAGTGCCGAATCCGGGACAGGACGCTATGGCTACACCTTC
CSAESGTGRYGYTF
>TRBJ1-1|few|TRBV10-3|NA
TGTGCCATCAGGCCTCGGGGAGACACTGAAGCTTTCTTT
CAIRPRGDTEAFF
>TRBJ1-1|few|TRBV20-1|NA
TGCAGTGCTAGAACCGACGTGGTGGTGGCTGAAGCTTTCTTT
CSARTDVVVAEAFF
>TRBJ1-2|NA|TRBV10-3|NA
TGTGCCATCAGTGAGTTAGCCGCCAACTATGGCTACACCTTC
CAISELAANYGYTF
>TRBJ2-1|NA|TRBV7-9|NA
TGTGCCAGCAGCTTAGAGGCCATTCGGCAGTTCTTC
CASSLEAIRQFF